The source of this TCR beta chain is a study of blood T cell repertoires in COVID-19. Whole-study context: The cDNA or gDNA used as material had been derived from T cells, B-cell-depleted T cells, or PBMCs.

The V segment lost 6 bases and the J segment 5 bases; nucleotides outside the gene matches: 4. This CDR3 region has 13 residues. Germline loops: CDR1 ENHRY, CDR2 SYGVKD. Assay: immunoSEQ multiplex PCR; the TCRdb copy retains only in-frame clones and omits some. This table holds 100,000 or so clones, just over 90% found once. Only one count was recorded for this clone. This chain links TRBV10-3 with TRBJ2-7; 10 nucleotides align to TRBD2. The sequencing sample was made of peripheral blood. The TCR was taken from a man between 60 and 75 years old with acute or convalescent COVID-19. The CDR3 region is CAISSSGSHEQYF. In DNA form, the CDR3 reads TGTGCCATCAGCTCTAGCGGGAGCCACGAGCAGTACTTC.